This TCR beta chain was sequenced for a study of blood T cell repertoires in COVID-19. This CDR3 is built from 13 residues. Trimming stripped 2 bases from V and 5 bases from J, with 9 bases between. The germline V gene encodes CDR1 SEHNR and CDR2 FQNEAQ (reference sequence). Here immunoSEQ multiplex PCR was the method, and the copy in TCRdb shows in-frame clones only, minus some. The data contain approximately 210,000 clones, roughly 90% of them singletons. J is TRBJ2-5 and V is TRBV7-9; a weak D match, TRBD2 (6 bases). The sample was PBMCs or T cells enriched from blood (not recorded which). The clonotype originates from a woman aged 18-29 years who had recovered from COVID-19. Here the CDR3 reads CASSLTGSETQYF. The DNA of the CDR3 is TGTGCCAGCAGCTTAACCGGGAGTGAGACCCAGTACTTC.